The entry below gives a single TCR beta chain sequence along with its context. The antigen this receptor binds is unknown. Base-call qualities are not available, and no considerably larger clone is one nucleotide away. This sample was included in a study of control samples from healthy donors and cancer patients (dated by TCRdb to the early 2020s). Trimming leaves V shorter by 5 bases and J shorter by 3 bases, with the junction holding 13 bases beyond the gene matches. The CDR3 runs 16 residues from the cysteine to the phenylalanine. The read is trimmed to its CDR3 DNA, 48 bases read in frame from base 1. CDR1 MNHEY and CDR2 SMNVEV are derived from the germline V gene (reference sequence). The library relied on the immunoSEQ multiplex PCR assay. In TCRdb, the immuneACCESS table is reduced to in-frame sequences with V and J assigned. These tables do not hold every clone; where another copy was compared, an unresolved V gene accounts for under half, and the others remain unexplained. Across this sample there are about 80,000 clones, with 80% to 90% seen only once. Of the sample, 11% falls within the top ten clones.

Sequenced material: PBMCs. This TCR came from a man between 60 and 75 years old with head and neck cancer. The chain uses TRBV27 and TRBJ2-7, with TRBD1 identical over 7 junction bases. The encoded CDR3 is CASSQWAGGNRYEQYF. The sequenced DNA: TGTGCCAGCAGTCAATGGGCAGGGGGTAACCGCTACGAGCAGTACTTC.